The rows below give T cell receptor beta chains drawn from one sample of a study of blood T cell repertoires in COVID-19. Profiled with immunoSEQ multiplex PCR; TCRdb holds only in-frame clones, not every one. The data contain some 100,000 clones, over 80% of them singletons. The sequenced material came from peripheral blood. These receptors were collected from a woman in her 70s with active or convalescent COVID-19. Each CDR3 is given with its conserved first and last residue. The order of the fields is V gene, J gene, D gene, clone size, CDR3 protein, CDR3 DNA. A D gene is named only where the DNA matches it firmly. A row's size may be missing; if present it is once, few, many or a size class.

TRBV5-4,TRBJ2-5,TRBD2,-,CASSYRGGQETQYF,TGTGCCAGCAGCTACCGCGGGGGGCAAGAGACCCAGTACTTC
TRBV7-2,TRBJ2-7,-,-,CASSLDRAYEQYF,TGTGCCAGCAGCTTAGACAGGGCCTACGAGCAGTACTTC
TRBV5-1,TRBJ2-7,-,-,CASSLGQFPLTYEQYF,TGCGCCAGCAGCCTTGGACAGTTCCCTCTTACCTACGAGCAGTACTTC
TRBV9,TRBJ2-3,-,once,CASSPGSVRTDTQYF,TGTGCCAGCAGCCCCGGCAGCGTCCGCACAGATACGCAGTATTTT
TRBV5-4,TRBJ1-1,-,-,CASSLTLGPNTEAFF,TGTGCCAGCAGCCTTACTCTTGGGCCGAACACTGAAGCTTTCTTT
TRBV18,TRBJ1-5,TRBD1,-,CASSPQTGTGGLQPQHF,TGTGCCAGCTCACCCCAGACGGGGACAGGGGGTTTACAGCCCCAGCATTTT
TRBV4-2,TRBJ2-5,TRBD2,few,CASSQDPSGGETQYF,TGTGCCAGCAGCCAAGATCCTAGCGGGGGAGAGACCCAGTACTTC
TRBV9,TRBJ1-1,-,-,CASSARPGTEAFF,TGTGCCAGCAGCGCCCGTCCGGGCACTGAAGCTTTCTTT
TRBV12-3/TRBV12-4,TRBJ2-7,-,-,CASSFSRTYEQYF,TGTGCCAGCAGTTTTAGCAGAACCTACGAGCAGTACTTC
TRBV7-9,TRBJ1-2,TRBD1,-,CASSPGGSGYTF,TGTGCCAGCAGCCCAGGGGGATCTGGCTACACCTTC
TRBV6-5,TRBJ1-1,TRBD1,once,CASRRQGEDGEAFF,TGTGCCAGCAGACGACAGGGGGAAGATGGGGAAGCTTTCTTT
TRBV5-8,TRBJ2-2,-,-,CASSLRTGRTGELFF,TGTGCCAGCAGCTTGCGAACAGGGCGAACCGGGGAGCTGTTTTTT
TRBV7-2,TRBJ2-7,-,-,CASSLRGSGRYEQYF,TGTGCCAGCAGCTTACGGGGTTCCGGGCGCTACGAGCAGTACTTC
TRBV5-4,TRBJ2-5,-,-,CASSTDRQETQYF,TGTGCCAGCAGCACAGACAGGCAAGAGACCCAGTACTTC